The 11 T cell receptor beta chains reported below all come from one sample, sequenced in a study of blood T cell repertoires in COVID-19. Only in-frame clones appear in the TCRdb table, and some are missing; sequencing was by immunoSEQ multiplex PCR. The sample comprises 91,000 or so clones, roughly 89% of which are singletons, and roughly 14% rests with the top ten. Sequencing used peripheral blood. The receptor set was obtained from a human donor in a cohort sampled during active COVID-19.

This chain uses TRBV28 with TRBJ2-1; D perhaps matches TRBD2 (6 bases). CDR1 is MDHEN and CDR2 is SYDVKM in the germline V gene. The CDR3 totals 15 residues. The V gene lost 0 bases and the J gene lost 4 bases, with 10 bases spanning the gap. CDR3 in DNA: TGTGCCAGCAGTTTATGGGAGGGAGTTTACAATGAGCAGTTCTTC. Amino acids: CASSLWEGVYNEQFF.

The rearrangement joins TRBV4-3 to TRBJ1-6; 9 bases agree with TRBD1. The V and J ends lost 0 bases and 10 bases, in that order; junction bases with no gene match: 4. CDR1 LGHNA and CDR2 YSLEER come from the germline V gene. The CDR3 extends over 15 amino acids. The CDR3 DNA reads as TGCGCCAGCAGCCAAGAGCTGGACAGGGGATCACCCCTCCACTTT. Its protein product is CASSQELDRGSPLHF.

This rearrangement joins TRBV18 to TRBJ1-2; perhaps TRBD1 as D (5 bases). V gave up 6 bases and J gave up 7 bases, with 21 bases separating them. Germline CDR1 and CDR2: KGHSH and LQKENI. This CDR3 has 15 residues. The CDR3 region is CASSLATAGNRGYTF. CDR3 nucleotide sequence: TGTGCCAGCTCCCTCGCGACGGCAGGGAACCGTGGCTACACCTTC.

The chain links TRBV30 to TRBJ2-7, with D perhaps TRBD1 (5 bases). With 1 base removed from V and 8 bases from J, the gap between germline ends came to 9 bases. The germline CDR1 and CDR2 sequences are GTSNPN and SVGIG (reference sequence). CDR3 length: 11 amino acids. The CDR3 coding sequence is TGTGCCTGGAGTGGAACAGGACAGCAGTACTTC. Residues: CAWSGTGQQYF.

The rearrangement uses TRBV29-1 and TRBJ1-5; TRBD1 matches 9 bases. Looked up from germline, CDR1 is SQVTM and CDR2 is ANQGSEA. This CDR3 has 13 residues. The trim removed 7 bases at V and 5 bases at J, leaving 6 bases unmatched. The CDR3 here is CSAGTGYDQPQHF. CDR3 sequence (DNA): TGCAGCGCAGGGACAGGGTACGATCAGCCCCAGCATTTT.

As DNA, the CDR3 is TGTGCCAGCTATCCGACAGGGAACACTGAAGCTTTCTTT. Protein product: CASYPTGNTEAFF. The chain carries TRBV19 and TRBJ1-1; possibly TRBD1 for D (6 bases). The CDR3 contains 13 residues. Trimming cost V 9 bases and J 1 base, with 12 bases left between them. The V gene's germline CDR1 is LNHDA and CDR2 SQIVND (reference sequence).

The genes are TRBV2 and TRBJ1-6, with no clear D. Germline V CDR1 and CDR2: SNHLY, FYNNEI. This CDR3 comprises 12 residues. Trimming took off 11 bases at V and 5 bases at J, with 10 bases between the two ends. The CDR3 reads CAHGDHNSPLHF. The CDR3 DNA follows: TGTGCCCACGGGGATCATAATTCACCCCTCCACTTT.

V usage is TRBV25-1 and J usage is TRBJ2-1; 8 bases fit TRBD2. V was clipped by 5 bases and J by 5 bases; unmatched bases: 2. CDR1 and CDR2 from the germline V gene are MGHDK and SYGVNS. This CDR3 has 13 residues. The CDR3 nucleotides read TGTGCCAGCAGTTGGCGGGGGGACAATGAGCAGTTCTTC. Translation: CASSWRGDNEQFF.

V usage is TRBV9 and J usage is TRBJ2-7; 9 nucleotides line up with TRBD1. In germline, CDR1 is SGDLS, CDR2 YYNGEE. With 0 bases clipped from V and 5 bases from J, the junction kept 6 bases outside the gene matches. The CDR3 sequence is 15 residues long. The CDR3 DNA is TGTGCCAGCAGCGTAGAGGGACAGGGTTTGGACGAGCAGTACTTC. This gives the protein CASSVEGQGLDEQYF.

This clone came up once. The chain carries TRBV28 and TRBJ2-1; TRBD1 agrees at 8 bases. Trimming took 4 bases from V and 1 from J; bases not matched to a gene: 12. Germline loops: CDR1 MDHEN, CDR2 SYDVKM. CDR3 length: 18 residues. The CDR3 nucleotides are TGTGCCAGCAGTTCTCGTAGGACAGGGAGGATTTCCTACAATGAGCAGTTCTTC. It translates to CASSSRRTGRISYNEQFF.

This clone showed up just once. The rearrangement uses TRBV27 and TRBJ2-5, with D maybe TRBD2 (5 bases). The CDR3 totals 14 residues. Trimming took off 3 bases at V and 3 bases at J, with 11 bases between the two ends. The V gene's germline CDR1 is MNHEY and CDR2 SMNVEV (reference sequence). The CDR3 loop is CASSFPLEEETQYF. In DNA, the CDR3 is TGTGCCAGCAGTTTCCCACTAGAAGAAGAGACCCAGTACTTC.